The clone carrying this T cell receptor beta chain has at least ten counts. The data were taken from a study of patients and donors after allogeneic stem cell transplantation. One entry per CDR3 protein results from TCRdb running MiXCR on the RT-PCR reads. The data hold about 26,000 distinct CDR3 sequences, with over 7% observed a single time. The sequence was obtained from a human donor who was either an allogeneic HSCT recipient or a stem cell or donor lymphocyte infusion donor (not recorded which). It is not recorded whose cells these are; they may come from a transplant donor. The specimen sequenced was blood, either unsorted or a sorted T cell fraction (not recorded which).

The CDR3, as DNA: TGTGCCAGCAGCTTACTCTACGAGCAGTACTTC. Its protein product is CASSLLYEQYF. V usage is TRBV11-2 and J usage is TRBJ2-7; D is undetermined. CDR1 and CDR2 from the germline V gene are SGHAT and FQNNGV. CDR3 length equals 11 residues. V was trimmed by 2 bases and J by 3 bases, leaving 2 bases between them.